These 27 T cell receptor beta chains came from one sample sequenced in a study of shared clonotypes between healthy human individuals. TCRdb keeps only in-frame clones here, not all; method: immunoSEQ multiplex PCR. The table has roughly 2.2 million clones, 80% to 95% seen once. The source material was naive CD4+ T cells from PBMCs. The subset is: CD45RA+ positively selected. These receptors originate from a man aged 18 to 29 in good health. Some clones in this sample may be carry-over from other donors' samples.

The V and J genes are TRBV29-1 and TRBJ2-7; tentative D call: TRBD2 (5 bases). V dropped 4 bases and J dropped 2 bases, with 12 bases sitting between them. The CDR3 extends over 13 amino acids. In germline, CDR1 is SQVTM, CDR2 ANQGSEA. The CDR3 sequence is CSVVRGIAYEQYF. The CDR3 region has the DNA TGCAGCGTTGTAAGAGGGATAGCCTACGAGCAGTACTTC.

V gene TRBV19 combines with J gene TRBJ1-4; D is perhaps TRBD1 (5 bases). The germline V gene encodes CDR1 LNHDA and CDR2 SQIVND (reference sequence). V gave up 5 bases and J gave up 6 bases, with 16 bases separating them. The length of the CDR3 is 15 residues. The CDR3 DNA is TGTGCCAGTAGTCAACCGGACTTGGGGGATGAAAAACTGTTTTTT. This sequence encodes CASSQPDLGDEKLFF. The complete variable domain, with remaining parts taken from reference TRBV19 and TRBJ1-4, reads DGGITQSPKYLFRKEGQNVTLSCEQNLNHDAMYWYRQDPGQGLRLIYYSQIVNDFQKGDIAEGYSVSREKKESFPLTVTSAQKNPTAFYLCASSQPDLGDEKLFFGSGTQLSVL.

This sequence joins TRBV7-3 and TRBJ2-5; the match to TRBD1 covers 8 bases. Germline V gene data show CDR1 as SGHTA and CDR2 as FQGTGA. The CDR3 has 15 residues. Trimming cost V 5 bases and J 5 bases; bases outside gene matches: 10. The CDR3 spells CASSAAGGATETQYF. CDR3 nucleotide sequence: TGTGCCAGCAGCGCTGCAGGGGGCGCGACGGAGACCCAGTACTTC.

The chain has TRBV10-2 and TRBJ2-5; no clear D. In germline, CDR1 is WSHSY, CDR2 SAAADI. This CDR3 region has 13 residues. With 6 bases removed from V and 2 bases from J, the gap between germline ends came to 10 bases. The CDR3 here is CASREDGQETQYF. The CDR3 nucleotides are TGCGCCAGCAGAGAGGACGGGCAAGAGACCCAGTACTTC.

This clone was picked up a small number of times. The V and J genes are TRBV13 and TRBJ1-4, with no clear D. V lost 4 bases and J lost 5, with 14 bases in between. The CDR3 contains 15 residues. Germline V gives CDR1 PRHDT, CDR2 FYEKMQ (reference sequence). The CDR3 DNA sequence: TGTGCCAGCAGCTCGAACAGCGGAGCGAATGAAAAACTGTTTTTT. Its translation is CASSSNSGANEKLFF.

This chain connects TRBV28 to TRBJ2-2; 7 bases align to TRBD1. This CDR3 is 15 amino acids long. J gave up 5 bases and V 6 bases, and 9 bases lay outside the gene matches. The germline gives CDR1 MDHEN, CDR2 SYDVKM. As DNA, the CDR3 is TGTGCCAGCAGCCTGACAGGGTTGGATACCGGGGAGCTGTTTTTT. Protein sequence: CASSLTGLDTGELFF.

V gene TRBV7-2 combines with J gene TRBJ1-1, with TRBD1 as a possible D gene (6 bases). Trimming removed 3 bases from V and 5 bases from J, with 13 bases in between. Germline CDR1 and CDR2: SGHTA and FQGNSA. The CDR3 sequence is 14 residues long. CDR3 in amino acids: CASSLDSLRTEAFF. In DNA form, the CDR3 reads TGTGCCAGCAGCTTGGACAGCTTAAGGACTGAAGCTTTCTTT.

This sequence joins TRBV19 and TRBJ1-5, with 9 bases that match TRBD1. J lost 4 bases, V lost 3 bases, and 7 bases had no gene match. This CDR3 region has 16 residues. Germline V CDR1 and CDR2: LNHDA, SQIVND (reference sequence). The CDR3 is CASSIVRTGANQPQHF. For the CDR3, the DNA is TGTGCCAGTAGTATTGTGAGGACAGGGGCTAATCAGCCCCAGCATTTT.

The chain recombines TRBV28 with TRBJ1-5; 8 bases agree with TRBD1. Losses at the gene ends were 2 bases for V and 6 bases for J; bases not matched to a gene: 12. Germline V gene lookup returns CDR1 MDHEN and CDR2 SYDVKM. The CDR3 runs 17 residues. The CDR3 region has the DNA TGTGCCAGCAGTTTAGTGTTGACAGGGGATGTAGTTCAGCCCCAGCATTTT. It encodes CASSLVLTGDVVQPQHF.

The chain links TRBV2 to TRBJ2-7, with 9 bases lining up with TRBD1. CDR1 and CDR2 (germline): SNHLY, FYNNEI. The CDR3 is 14 residues long. Trimming cost V 7 bases and J 4 bases; bases outside gene matches: 8. This CDR3 reads CASTEDRGLYEQYF. The CDR3, as DNA: TGTGCCAGCACTGAGGACAGGGGACTTTACGAGCAGTACTTC.

In DNA, the CDR3 is TGTGCCAGCAGTTTCCACCGGTTGGCCGGGGAGCTGTTTTTT. Encoded protein: CASSFHRLAGELFF. The gene calls are TRBV28 and TRBJ2-2, with no clear D. CDR1 and CDR2 from the germline V gene are MDHEN and SYDVKM. V lost 3 bases and J lost 6, with 11 bases in between. This CDR3 region has 14 residues.

The chain joins TRBV28 to TRBJ1-1; maybe TRBD1 (5 bases). Germline V CDR1 and CDR2: MDHEN, SYDVKM. The CDR3 length is 15 residues. The V end lost 2 bases, the J end lost 3 bases, and 13 bases lay between the germline ends. This CDR3 reads CASSLGAGAYTEAFF. The CDR3 DNA reads TGTGCCAGCAGTTTAGGGGCGGGAGCCTACACTGAAGCTTTCTTT.

V is TRBV25-1 and J is TRBJ1-2; no clear D gene. The CDR3 loop spans 14 amino acids. Trimming removed 1 base at V and 4 bases at J, with 10 bases between. From germline, CDR1 is MGHDK and CDR2 SYGVNS. For the CDR3, the DNA is TGTGCCAGCAGTGAATCCCCCAAAGGCTATGGCTACACCTTC. Protein product: CASSESPKGYGYTF.

The V gene is TRBV21-1, the J gene TRBJ1-1; TRBD1, the table's D call, was not compared with the DNA. TRBV21-1 is an annotated pseudogene. There are 16 residues in the CDR3. The CDR3 protein is CASSSWPGQPNTEAFF. CDR3 bases: TGTGCCAGCAGCTCCTGGCCGGGACAGCCGAACACTGAAGCTTTCTTT.

The rearrangement uses TRBV5-1 and TRBJ2-2; 9 bases agree with TRBD1. The CDR3 totals 17 residues. V lost 2 bases to trimming and J lost 3 bases; unmatched junction nucleotides: 8. The germline gives CDR1 SGHRS, CDR2 YFSETQ. CDR3 amino acids: CASSFSSGQGDTGELFF. In nucleotides, the CDR3 is TGCGCCAGCAGCTTTTCCTCGGGACAGGGCGACACCGGGGAGCTGTTTTTT.

V usage is TRBV5-5 and J usage is TRBJ1-3; D unclear. V shed 0 bases and J shed 2 bases, with 9 bases lying between them. The germline gives CDR1 SGHKS, CDR2 YYEKEE (reference sequence). The CDR3 has 15 residues. In DNA form, the CDR3 reads TGTGCCAGCAGCTTGGGAGGGTTCGCTGGAAACACCATATATTTT. Translation: CASSLGGFAGNTIYF.

With regard to this clone: This sample includes further DNA sequences coding for the same CDR3. CDR3 sequence: CASSRDRSYEQYF. As DNA, the CDR3 is TGTGCCAGTAGCCGGGACAGGAGCTACGAGCAGTACTTC. The chain uses TRBV19 and TRBJ2-7, with 8 bases matching TRBD1. Trimming took 6 bases from V and 3 from J; bases not matched to a gene: 4. Per the germline V gene, CDR1 is LNHDA and CDR2 is SQIVND (reference sequence). The CDR3 contains 13 residues.

The rearrangement uses TRBV7-2 and TRBJ2-7; 11 bases align to TRBD1. J lost 7 bases, V lost 1 base, and 6 bases had no gene match. Germline V gene sequence: CDR1 SGHTA, CDR2 FQGNSA. CDR3 size: 15 residues. CDR3 DNA: TGTGCCAGCAGCTTAGGAGGACAGGGGGCTGAAGAGCAGTACTTC. Its translation is CASSLGGQGAEEQYF.

V is TRBV6-6 and J is TRBJ1-1; TRBD1 might be the D (5 bases). The CDR3 has 14 amino acids. From germline, CDR1 is MNHNY and CDR2 SVGAGI (reference sequence). V lost 7 bases, J lost 0 bases, and 12 bases lay in between. The CDR3 DNA follows: TGTGCCAGCACCCTGCAGGGAGTGAACACTGAAGCTTTCTTT. It is translated as CASTLQGVNTEAFF.

The genes are TRBV21-1 and TRBJ2-1; TRBD2, the table's D call, lacks a check against the DNA. TRBV21-1 is a documented pseudogene. This CDR3 is built from 15 residues. The CDR3 nucleotides read TGTGCCAGCAGCAAAGGGGGGACTAGCGAGCATGAGCAGTTCTTC. Protein product: CASSKGGTSEHEQFF.

The gene calls are TRBV6-1 and TRBJ2-7; a weak D match, TRBD1 (5 bases). This CDR3 region has 15 residues. Per the germline V gene, CDR1 is MNHNS and CDR2 is SASEGT. Trimming pared 7 bases from V and 0 bases from J, leaving 16 bases between. CDR3 DNA sequence: TGTGCCAGCACCAGGTTTCAGGGCATCTCCTACGAGCAGTACTTC. Amino acids: CASTRFQGISYEQYF.

The gene calls are TRBV28 and TRBJ2-3, with 13 positions matching TRBD2. V shed 4 bases and J 6 bases; nucleotides not matched to a gene: 4. The CDR3 runs to 15 residues. Germline CDR1 and CDR2: MDHEN and SYDVKM. Here the CDR3 DNA reads TGTGCCAGCAGTTCCGGACTAGCGGGAGCCGATACGCAGTATTTT. It encodes CASSSGLAGADTQYF.

The rearrangement uses TRBV4-1 and TRBJ2-7; 12 bases map to TRBD2. CDR1 is MGHRA, CDR2 YSYEKL, per germline. Losses at the gene ends were 3 bases for V and 7 bases for J; bases not matched to a gene: 13. The CDR3 runs to 17 residues. The CDR3 spells CASSQQTWASGRGEQYF. For the CDR3, the DNA is TGCGCCAGCAGCCAGCAAACATGGGCTAGCGGGAGGGGTGAGCAGTACTTC.

The chain employs TRBV5-6 and TRBJ1-4, with D possibly matching TRBD1 (6 bases). The ends were cut back, 1 base at V and 2 bases at J, with 15 bases in the middle. Germline V lookup: CDR1 SGHDT, CDR2 YYEEEE. The CDR3 is made up of 17 amino acids. CDR3 sequence: CASSLRDTSETNEKLFF. The DNA of the CDR3 is TGTGCCAGCAGCTTGCGGGACACGTCGGAGACTAATGAAAAACTGTTTTTT.

The chain has TRBV5-1 and TRBJ1-4; D unclear. CDR3 length: 14 residues. Germline loops: CDR1 SGHRS, CDR2 YFSETQ. The V end was cut by 0 bases, the J end by 7 bases, with 10 bases between. CDR3 sequence (DNA): TGCGCCAGCAGCTTGGAGGCTTTCGGTGAAAAACTGTTTTTT. Translating it yields CASSLEAFGEKLFF. Drawing the rest from reference TRBV5-1 and TRBJ1-4, the complete variable domain is KAGVTQTPRYLIKTRGQQVTLSCSPISGHRSVSWYQQTPGQGLQFLFEYFSETQRNKGNFPGRFSGRQFSNSRSEMNVSTLELGDSALYLCASSLEAFGEKLFFGSGTQLSVL.

In DNA form, the CDR3 reads TGTGCCAGCAGTCCCGGGGGGCTGGGGGGAAACACCATATATTTT. The encoded protein is CASSPGGLGGNTIYF. The V call is TRBV6-6, the J call TRBJ1-3; D might be TRBD1 (6 bases). The CDR3 totals 15 residues. The V gene's germline CDR1 is MNHNY and CDR2 SVGAGI (reference sequence). V was clipped by 5 bases and J by 4 bases, with 15 bases between them.

The gene calls are TRBV6-1 and TRBJ2-3, with D possibly TRBD2 on 6 matching bases. Germline V gives CDR1 MNHNS, CDR2 SASEGT. The CDR3 is 15 amino acids. V gave up 7 bases and J gave up 0 bases, with 14 bases separating them. CDR3 residues: CASNLKAGSTDTQYF. CDR3 in DNA: TGTGCCAGCAACCTAAAAGCGGGCAGCACAGATACGCAGTATTTT.